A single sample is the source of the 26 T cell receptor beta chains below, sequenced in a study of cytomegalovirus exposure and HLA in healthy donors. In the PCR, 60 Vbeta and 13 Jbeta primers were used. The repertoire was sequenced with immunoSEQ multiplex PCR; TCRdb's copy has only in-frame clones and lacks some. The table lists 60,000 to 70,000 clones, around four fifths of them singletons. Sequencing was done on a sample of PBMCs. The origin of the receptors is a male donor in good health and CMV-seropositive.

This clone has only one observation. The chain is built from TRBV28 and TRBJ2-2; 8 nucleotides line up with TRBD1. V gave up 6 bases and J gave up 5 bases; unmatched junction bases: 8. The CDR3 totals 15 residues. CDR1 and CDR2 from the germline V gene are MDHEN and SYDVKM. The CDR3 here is CASRSGGAGTGELFF. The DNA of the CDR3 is TGTGCCAGCAGGTCAGGGGGCGCGGGGACCGGGGAGCTGTTTTTT. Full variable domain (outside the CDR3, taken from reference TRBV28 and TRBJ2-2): DVKVTQSSRYLVKRTGEKVFLECVQDMDHENMFWYRQDPGLGLRLIYFSYDVKMKEKGDIPEGYSVSREKKERFSLILESASTNQTSMYLCASRSGGAGTGELFFGEGSRLTVL.

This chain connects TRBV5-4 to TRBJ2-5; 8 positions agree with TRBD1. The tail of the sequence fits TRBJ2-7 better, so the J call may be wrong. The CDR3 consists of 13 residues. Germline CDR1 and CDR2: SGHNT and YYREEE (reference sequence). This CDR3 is CASSRQGRHEQYF. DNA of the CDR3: TGTGCCAGCAGCCGACAGGGGCGGCACGAGCAGTACTTC.

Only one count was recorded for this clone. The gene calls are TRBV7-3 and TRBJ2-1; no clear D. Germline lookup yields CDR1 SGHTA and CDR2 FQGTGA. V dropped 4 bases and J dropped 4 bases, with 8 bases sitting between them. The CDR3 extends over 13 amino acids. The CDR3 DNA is TGTGCCAGCAGCTCCTACTTGTACAATGAGCAGTTCTTC. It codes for CASSSYLYNEQFF.

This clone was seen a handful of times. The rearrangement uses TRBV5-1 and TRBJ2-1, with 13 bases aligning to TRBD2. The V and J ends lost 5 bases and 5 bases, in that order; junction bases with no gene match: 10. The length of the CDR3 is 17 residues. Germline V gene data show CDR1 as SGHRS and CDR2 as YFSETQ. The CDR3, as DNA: TGCGCCAGCAGGCTACTAGCGGGGGGGCCGGGGAACAATGAGCAGTTCTTC. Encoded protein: CASRLLAGGPGNNEQFF.

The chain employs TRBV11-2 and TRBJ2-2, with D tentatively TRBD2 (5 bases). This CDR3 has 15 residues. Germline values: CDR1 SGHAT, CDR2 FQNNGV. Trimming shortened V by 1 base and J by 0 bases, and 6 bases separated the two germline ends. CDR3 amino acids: CASSLAGTNTGELFF. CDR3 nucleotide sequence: TGTGCCAGCAGCTTAGCGGGGACGAACACCGGGGAGCTGTTTTTT.

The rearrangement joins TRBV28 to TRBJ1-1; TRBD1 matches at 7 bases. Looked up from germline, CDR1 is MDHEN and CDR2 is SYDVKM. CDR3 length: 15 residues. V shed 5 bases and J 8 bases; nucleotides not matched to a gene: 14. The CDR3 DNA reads TGTGCCAGCAGTCCCTCCGGGACAGAAATAACCGAAGCTTTCTTT. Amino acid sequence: CASSPSGTEITEAFF.

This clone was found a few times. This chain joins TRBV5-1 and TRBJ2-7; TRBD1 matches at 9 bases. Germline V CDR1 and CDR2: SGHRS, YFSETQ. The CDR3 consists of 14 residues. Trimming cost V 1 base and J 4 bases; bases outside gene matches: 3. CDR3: CASSLRQGVYEQYF. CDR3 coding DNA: TGCGCCAGCAGCTTGAGACAGGGGGTATACGAGCAGTACTTC. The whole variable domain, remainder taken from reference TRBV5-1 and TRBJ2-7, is KAGVTQTPRYLIKTRGQQVTLSCSPISGHRSVSWYQQTPGQGLQFLFEYFSETQRNKGNFPGRFSGRQFSNSRSEMNVSTLELGDSALYLCASSLRQGVYEQYFGPGTRLTVT.

CDR3 loop: CATSRDPLAEQYF. As DNA, the CDR3 is TGTGCCACCAGCAGAGATCCACTAGCCGAGCAGTACTTC. V gene TRBV15 combines with J gene TRBJ2-5; tentative D call: TRBD2 (6 bases). The end of the DNA is better explained by TRBJ2-7, so the J call may be wrong. Looked up from germline, CDR1 is LNHNV and CDR2 is YYDKDF (reference sequence). The CDR3 is made up of 13 amino acids.

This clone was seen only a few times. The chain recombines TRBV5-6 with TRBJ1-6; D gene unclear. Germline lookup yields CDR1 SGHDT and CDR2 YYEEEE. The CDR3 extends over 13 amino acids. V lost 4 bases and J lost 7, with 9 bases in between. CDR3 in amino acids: CASSQAPNSPLHF. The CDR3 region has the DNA TGTGCCAGCAGCCAGGCCCCGAATTCACCCCTCCACTTT. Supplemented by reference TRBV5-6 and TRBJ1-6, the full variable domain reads DAGVTQSPTHLIKTRGQQVTLRCSPKSGHDTVSWYQQALGQGPQFIFQYYEEEERQRGNFPDRFSGHQFPNYSSELNVNALLLGDSALYLCASSQAPNSPLHFGNGTRLTVT.

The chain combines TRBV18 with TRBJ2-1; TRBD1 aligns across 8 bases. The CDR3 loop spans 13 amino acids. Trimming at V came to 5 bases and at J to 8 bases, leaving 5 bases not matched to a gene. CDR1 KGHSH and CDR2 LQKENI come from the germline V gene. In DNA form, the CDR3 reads TGTGCCAGCTCATTGAACAGGGGGGATGAGCAGTTCTTC. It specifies CASSLNRGDEQFF.

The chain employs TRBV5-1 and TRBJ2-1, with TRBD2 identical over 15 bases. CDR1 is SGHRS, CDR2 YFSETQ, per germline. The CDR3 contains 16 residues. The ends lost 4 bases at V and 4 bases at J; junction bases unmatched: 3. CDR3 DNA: TGCGCCAGCAGCGGGGGACTAGCGGGGGGATACAATGAGCAGTTCTTC. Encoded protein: CASSGGLAGGYNEQFF.

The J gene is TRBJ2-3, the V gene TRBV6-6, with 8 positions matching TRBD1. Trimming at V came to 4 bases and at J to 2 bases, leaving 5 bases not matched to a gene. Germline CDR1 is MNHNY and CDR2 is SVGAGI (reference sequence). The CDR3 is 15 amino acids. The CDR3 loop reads CASSFRQGTTDTQYF. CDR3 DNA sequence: TGTGCCAGCAGTTTCCGACAGGGGACCACAGATACGCAGTATTTT.

CDR3 residues: CASSLRTGEKLFF. CDR3 sequence (DNA): TGTGCCAGCAGTCTCAGGACTGGGGAAAAACTGTTTTTT. The rearrangement links TRBV6-5 to TRBJ1-4; D is ambiguous. Trimming left V 5 bases short and J 8 bases short, with 12 bases between. Germline loops: CDR1 MNHEY, CDR2 SVGAGI. The CDR3 has 13 amino acids.

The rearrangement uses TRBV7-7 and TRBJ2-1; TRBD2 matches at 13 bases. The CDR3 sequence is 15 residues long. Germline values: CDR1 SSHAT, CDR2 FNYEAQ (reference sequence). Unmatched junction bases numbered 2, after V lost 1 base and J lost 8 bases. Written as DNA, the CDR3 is TGTGCCAGCAGCTTAGGACTAGCGGGGGGTCATGAGCAGTTCTTC. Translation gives CASSLGLAGGHEQFF.

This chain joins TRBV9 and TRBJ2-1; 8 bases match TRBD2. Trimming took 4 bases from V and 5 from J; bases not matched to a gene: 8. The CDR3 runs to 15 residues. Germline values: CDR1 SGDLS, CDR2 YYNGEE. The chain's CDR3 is CASSTRGGPHNEQFF. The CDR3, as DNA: TGTGCCAGCAGCACCCGCGGGGGGCCCCACAATGAGCAGTTCTTC. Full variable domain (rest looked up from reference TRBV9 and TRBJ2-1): DSGVTQTPKHLITATGQRVTLRCSPRSGDLSVYWYQQSLDQGLQFLIQYYNGEERAKGNILERFSAQQFPDLHSELNLSSLELGDSALYFCASSTRGGPHNEQFFGPGTRLTVL.

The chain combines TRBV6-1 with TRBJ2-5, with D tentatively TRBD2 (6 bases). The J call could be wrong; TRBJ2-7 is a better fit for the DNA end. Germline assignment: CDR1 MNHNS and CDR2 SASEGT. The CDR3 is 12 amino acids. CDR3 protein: CASKSSGYEQYF. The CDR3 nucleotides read TGTGCCAGCAAGAGTAGCGGCTACGAGCAGTACTTC.

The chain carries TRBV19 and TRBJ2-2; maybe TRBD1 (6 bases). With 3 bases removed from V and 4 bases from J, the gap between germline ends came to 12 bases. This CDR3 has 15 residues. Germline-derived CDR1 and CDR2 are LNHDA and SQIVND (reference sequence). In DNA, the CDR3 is TGTGCCAGTAGTATCTCAGGGGTGGTCACCGGGGAGCTGTTTTTT. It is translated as CASSISGVVTGELFF.

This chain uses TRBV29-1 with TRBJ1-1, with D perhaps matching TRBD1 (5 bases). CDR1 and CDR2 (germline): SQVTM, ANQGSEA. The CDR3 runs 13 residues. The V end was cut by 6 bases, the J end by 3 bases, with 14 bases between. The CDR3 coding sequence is TGCAGCGTGGGGTCGGGGGGACACACTGAAGCTTTCTTT. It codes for CSVGSGGHTEAFF.

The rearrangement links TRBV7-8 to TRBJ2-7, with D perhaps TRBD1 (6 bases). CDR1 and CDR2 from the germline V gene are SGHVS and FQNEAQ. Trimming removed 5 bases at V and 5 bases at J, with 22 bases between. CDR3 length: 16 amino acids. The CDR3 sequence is CASSPTVGQGPHEQYF. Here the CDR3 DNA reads TGTGCCAGCAGCCCTACTGTGGGACAAGGCCCTCACGAGCAGTACTTC.

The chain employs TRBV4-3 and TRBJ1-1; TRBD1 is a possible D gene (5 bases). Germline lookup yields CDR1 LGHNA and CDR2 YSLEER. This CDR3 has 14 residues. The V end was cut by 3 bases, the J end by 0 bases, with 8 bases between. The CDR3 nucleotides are TGCGCCAGCAGCCAGGGACTTATGAACACTGAAGCTTTCTTT. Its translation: CASSQGLMNTEAFF.

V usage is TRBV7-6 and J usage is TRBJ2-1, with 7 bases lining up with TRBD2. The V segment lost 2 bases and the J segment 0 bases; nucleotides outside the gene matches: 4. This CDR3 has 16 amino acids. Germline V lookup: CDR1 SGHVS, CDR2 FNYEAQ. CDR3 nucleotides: TGTGCCAGCAGCTTACTAGCGGATAGCTCCTACAATGAGCAGTTCTTC. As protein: CASSLLADSSYNEQFF.

The DNA for the CDR3 is TGTGCCAGCAGCTTGTTACCGACTAGCGGGAACACCGGGGAGCTGTTTTTT. Translating it yields CASSLLPTSGNTGELFF. The chain employs TRBV7-9 and TRBJ2-2, with TRBD2 identical over 9 bases. Germline values: CDR1 SEHNR, CDR2 FQNEAQ (reference sequence). V shed 3 bases and J 1 base; nucleotides not matched to a gene: 6. The CDR3 has 17 residues.

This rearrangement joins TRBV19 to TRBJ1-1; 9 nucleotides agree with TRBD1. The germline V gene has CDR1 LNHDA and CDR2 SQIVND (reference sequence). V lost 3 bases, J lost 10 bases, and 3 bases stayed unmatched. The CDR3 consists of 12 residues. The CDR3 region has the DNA TGTGCCAGTAGTATTGTGGACAGGGGAGCTTTCTTT. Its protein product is CASSIVDRGAFF.

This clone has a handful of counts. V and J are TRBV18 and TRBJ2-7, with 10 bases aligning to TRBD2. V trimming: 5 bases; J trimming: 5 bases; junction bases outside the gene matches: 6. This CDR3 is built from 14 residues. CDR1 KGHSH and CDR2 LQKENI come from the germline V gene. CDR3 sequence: CASSKAGGRDEQYF. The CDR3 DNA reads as TGTGCCAGCTCAAAAGCGGGGGGGCGGGACGAGCAGTACTTC.

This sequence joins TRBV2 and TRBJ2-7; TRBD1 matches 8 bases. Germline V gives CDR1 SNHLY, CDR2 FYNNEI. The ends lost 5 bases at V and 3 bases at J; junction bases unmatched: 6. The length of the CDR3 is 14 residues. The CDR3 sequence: CASSSWTGNYEQYF. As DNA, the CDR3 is TGTGCCAGCAGTTCCTGGACAGGGAACTACGAGCAGTACTTC.

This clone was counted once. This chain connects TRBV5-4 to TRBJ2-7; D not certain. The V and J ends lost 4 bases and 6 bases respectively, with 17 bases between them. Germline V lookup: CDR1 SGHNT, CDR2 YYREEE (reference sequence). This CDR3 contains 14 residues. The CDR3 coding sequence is TGTGCCAGCAGCCAAATTAACCTCCCGGGCGAGCAGTACTTC. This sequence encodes CASSQINLPGEQYF.